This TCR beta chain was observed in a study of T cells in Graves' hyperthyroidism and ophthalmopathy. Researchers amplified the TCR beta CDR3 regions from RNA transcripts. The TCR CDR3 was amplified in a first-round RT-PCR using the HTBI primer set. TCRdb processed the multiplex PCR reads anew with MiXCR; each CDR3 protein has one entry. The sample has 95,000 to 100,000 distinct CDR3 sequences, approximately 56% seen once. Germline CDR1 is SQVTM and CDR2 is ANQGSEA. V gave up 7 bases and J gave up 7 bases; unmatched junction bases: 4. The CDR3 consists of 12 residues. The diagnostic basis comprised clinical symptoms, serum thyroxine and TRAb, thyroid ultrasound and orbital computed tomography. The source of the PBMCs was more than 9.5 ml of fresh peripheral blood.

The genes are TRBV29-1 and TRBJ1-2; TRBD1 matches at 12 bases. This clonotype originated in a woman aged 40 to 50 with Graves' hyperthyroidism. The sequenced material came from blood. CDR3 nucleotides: TGCAGCGGGGGACAGGGGGCGAGTGGCTACACCTTC. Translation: CSGGQGASGYTF.